These T cell receptor beta chains were read from a single sample in a study of shared clonotypes between healthy human individuals. Profiled with immunoSEQ multiplex PCR; TCRdb holds only in-frame clones, not every one. This sample carries more than 2 million clones, over 85% of them seen once, and the ten largest clones take 0.85% to 1.3%. The sample taken for sequencing was naive CD8+ T cells sorted from blood. The receptors come from a man aged 18 to 30 in good health. The CDR3 runs from the conserved cysteine through the conserved F or W. The order of the fields is D gene, V gene, J gene, CDR3 DNA, CDR3 protein. D genes are given only for firm matches.

-	TRBV28	TRBJ2-1	TGTGCCAGCAGTCCCCCGGGAAACAATGAGCAGTTCTTC	CASSPPGNNEQFF
-	TRBV6-5	TRBJ1-6	TGTGCCAGCACCCCAGGCTTAGGTTCACCCCTCCACTTT	CASTPGLGSPLHF
-	TRBV11-2	TRBJ2-7	TGTGCCAGCAGCTTAGGCAGTTCGAGCTCCTACGAGCAGTACTTC	CASSLGSSSSYEQYF
TRBD2	TRBV19	TRBJ2-7	TGTGCCAGTAGCACACTAGCGGGGGAATACGAGCAGTACTTC	CASSTLAGEYEQYF
-	TRBV5-1	TRBJ2-4	TGCGCCAGCAAGAGCGCCAAAAACATTCAGTACTTC	CASKSAKNIQYF
-	TRBV30	TRBJ1-5	TGTGCCTGGGCTCCAGGGTCTAGCAATCAGCCCCAGCATTTT	CAWAPGSSNQPQHF
-	TRBV7-2	TRBJ2-1	TGTGCCAGCAGCCCATGGACAGCGGACGATGAGCAGTTCTTC	CASSPWTADDEQFF
TRBD1	TRBV10-3	TRBJ2-7	TGTGCCATCAGTGCGGGACAGGGCTACGAGCAGTACTTC	CAISAGQGYEQYF
TRBD1	TRBV4-1	TRBJ1-2	TGCGCCAGCAGCCATGTACAGGGGCAAGATGGCTACACCTTC	CASSHVQGQDGYTF
-	TRBV4-1	TRBJ2-5	TGCGCCAGCAGCCAAGGCCTGACCGGGAGTTTCGAGACCCAGTACTTC	CASSQGLTGSFETQYF
TRBD2	TRBV5-4	TRBJ2-1	TGTGCCAGCAGCTTGGTGGCTAGCGGGAGCAATGAGCAGTTCTTC	CASSLVASGSNEQFF